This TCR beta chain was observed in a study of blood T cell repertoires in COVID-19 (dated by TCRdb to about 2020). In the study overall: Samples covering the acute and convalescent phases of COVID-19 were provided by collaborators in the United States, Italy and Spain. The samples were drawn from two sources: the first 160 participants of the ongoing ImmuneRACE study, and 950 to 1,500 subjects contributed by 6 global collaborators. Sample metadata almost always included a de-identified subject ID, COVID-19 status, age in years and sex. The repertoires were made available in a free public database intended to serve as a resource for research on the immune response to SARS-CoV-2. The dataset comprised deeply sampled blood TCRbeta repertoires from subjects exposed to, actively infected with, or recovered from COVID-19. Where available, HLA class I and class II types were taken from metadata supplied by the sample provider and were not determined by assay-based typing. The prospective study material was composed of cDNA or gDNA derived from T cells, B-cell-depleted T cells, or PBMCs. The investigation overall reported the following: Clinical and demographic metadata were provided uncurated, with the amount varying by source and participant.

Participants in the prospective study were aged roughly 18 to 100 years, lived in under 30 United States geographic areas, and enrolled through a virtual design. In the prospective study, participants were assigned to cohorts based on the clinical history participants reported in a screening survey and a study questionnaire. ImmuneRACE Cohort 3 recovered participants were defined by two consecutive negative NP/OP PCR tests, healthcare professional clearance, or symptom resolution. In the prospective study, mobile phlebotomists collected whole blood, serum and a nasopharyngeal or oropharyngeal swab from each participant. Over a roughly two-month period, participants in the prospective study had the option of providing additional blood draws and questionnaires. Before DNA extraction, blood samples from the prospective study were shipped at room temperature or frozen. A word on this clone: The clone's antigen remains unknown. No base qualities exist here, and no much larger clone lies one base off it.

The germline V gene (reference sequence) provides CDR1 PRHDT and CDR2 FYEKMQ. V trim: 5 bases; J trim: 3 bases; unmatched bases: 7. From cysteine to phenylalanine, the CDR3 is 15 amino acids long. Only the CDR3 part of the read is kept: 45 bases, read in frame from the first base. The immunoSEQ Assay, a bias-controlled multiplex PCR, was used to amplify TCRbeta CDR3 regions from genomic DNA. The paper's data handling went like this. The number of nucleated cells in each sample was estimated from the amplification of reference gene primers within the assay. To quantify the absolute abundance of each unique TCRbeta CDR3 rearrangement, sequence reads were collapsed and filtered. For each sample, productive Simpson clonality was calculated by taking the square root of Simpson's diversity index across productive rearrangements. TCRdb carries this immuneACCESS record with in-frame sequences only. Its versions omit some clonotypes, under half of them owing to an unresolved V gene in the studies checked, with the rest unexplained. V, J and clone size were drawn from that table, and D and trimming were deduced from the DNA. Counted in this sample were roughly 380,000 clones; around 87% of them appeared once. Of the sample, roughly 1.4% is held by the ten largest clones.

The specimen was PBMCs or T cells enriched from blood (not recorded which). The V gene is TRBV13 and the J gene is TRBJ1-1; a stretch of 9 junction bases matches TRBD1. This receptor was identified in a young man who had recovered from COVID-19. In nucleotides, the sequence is TGTGCCAGCAGCCTACGAGACAGGGGGGACACTGAAGCTTTCTTT. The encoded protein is CASSLRDRGDTEAFF.